This entry is about one T cell receptor beta chain. This record comes from a study of blood T cell repertoires in COVID-19. Source study methods: Nucleated cell number was recorded as an estimate derived from reference gene primer amplification. Some clones are missing from TCRdb's copy, which holds only in-frame ones; the method was immunoSEQ multiplex PCR. V, J and clone size are taken as reported in that table, and D and trimming were inferred from the DNA itself. This table has about 200,000 clones, 75% to 95% appearing once. Germline V gene data show CDR1 as LNHDA and CDR2 as SQIVND (reference sequence). V gave up 3 bases and J gave up 7 bases; unmatched junction bases: 9. The CDR3 consists of 18 residues.

The chain is built from TRBV19 and TRBJ2-1; 16 nucleotides match TRBD2. Sequenced material: peripheral blood. The source of this sequence is a man aged 45-65 years with acute or convalescent COVID-19. The DNA of the CDR3 is TGTGCCAGTAGTATGGACCCGGGACTAGCGGGGGGGCGGAATGAGCAGTTCTTC. Encoded protein: CASSMDPGLAGGRNEQFF.